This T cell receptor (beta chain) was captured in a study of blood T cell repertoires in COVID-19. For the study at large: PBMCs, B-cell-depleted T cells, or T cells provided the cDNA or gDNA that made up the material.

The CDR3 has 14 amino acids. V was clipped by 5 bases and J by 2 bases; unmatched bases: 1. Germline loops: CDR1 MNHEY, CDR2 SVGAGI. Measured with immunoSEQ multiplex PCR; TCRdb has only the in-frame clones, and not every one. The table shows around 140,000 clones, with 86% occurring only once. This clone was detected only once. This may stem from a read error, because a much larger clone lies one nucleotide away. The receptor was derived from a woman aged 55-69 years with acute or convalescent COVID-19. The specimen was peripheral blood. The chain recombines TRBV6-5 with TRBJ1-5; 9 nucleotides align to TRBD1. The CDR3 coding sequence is TGTGCCAGCAGTCGGACAGGGGGCAATCAGCCCCAGCATTTT. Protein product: CASSRTGGNQPQHF.